The TCR beta chain under discussion was sequenced for a study of shared clonotypes between healthy human individuals. Study background: CD4 naive cells filled three plates per donor, CD4 memory three, CD8 naive two and CD8 memory one.

Measured with immunoSEQ multiplex PCR; TCRdb has only the in-frame clones, and not every one. The sample contains about 2.1 million clones, about 93% of which appear only once. Whole-study results and caveats: Naive CD4 clonotypes overlapped across several donors at around 4.8%. Apart from blood, nothing was sampled; tissue repertoires likely differ.

J gave up 7 bases and V 6 bases, and 6 bases lay outside the gene matches. The length of the CDR3 is 14 residues. Germline lookup yields CDR1 MDHEN and CDR2 SYDVKM. Worth noting for this clone: Its antigen is as yet unknown.

Naive CD8 cells comprised CD45RO-negative, CCR7-positively selected cells, excluding terminally differentiated effector memory CD45RA+ cells. There were only Caucasian adults among the donors, and all lived in Nashville, Tennessee. V is TRBV28 and J is TRBJ2-7; 13 nucleotides align to TRBD2. The sequencing input was naive CD8+ T cells from PBMCs. This TCR derives from a man aged 18 to 29 in good health. Some clones in this sample may be carry-over from other donors' samples. CDR3 bases: TGTGCCAGCAGCCGCGGACTAGCGGGAGTGGAGCAGTACTTC. This codes for CASSRGLAGVEQYF.